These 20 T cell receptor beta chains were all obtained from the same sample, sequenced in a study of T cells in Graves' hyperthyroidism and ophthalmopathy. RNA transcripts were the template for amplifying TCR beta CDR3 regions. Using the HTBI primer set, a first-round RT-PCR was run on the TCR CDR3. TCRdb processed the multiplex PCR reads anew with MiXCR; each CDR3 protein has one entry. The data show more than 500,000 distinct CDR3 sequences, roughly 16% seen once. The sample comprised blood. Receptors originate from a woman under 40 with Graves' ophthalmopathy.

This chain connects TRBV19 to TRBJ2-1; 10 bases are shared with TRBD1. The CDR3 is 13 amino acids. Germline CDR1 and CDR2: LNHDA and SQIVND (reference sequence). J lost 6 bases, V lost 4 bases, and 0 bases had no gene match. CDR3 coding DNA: TGTGCCAGTAGTAGACAGGGGGCCAATGAGCAGTTCTTC. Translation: CASSRQGANEQFF.

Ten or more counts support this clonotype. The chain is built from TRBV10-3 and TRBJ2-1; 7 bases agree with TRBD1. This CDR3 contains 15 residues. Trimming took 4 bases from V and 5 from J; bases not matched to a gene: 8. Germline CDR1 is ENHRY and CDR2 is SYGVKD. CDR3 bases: TGTGCCATCAGTGTAACCGGGACAGCTAACAATGAGCAGTTCTTC. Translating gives CAISVTGTANNEQFF.

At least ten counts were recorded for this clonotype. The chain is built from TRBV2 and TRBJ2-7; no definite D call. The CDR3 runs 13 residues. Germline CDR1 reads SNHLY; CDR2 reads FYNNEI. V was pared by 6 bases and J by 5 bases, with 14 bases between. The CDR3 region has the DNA TGTGCCAGCAGGTTCAAGGGCCGGGACGAGCAGTACTTC. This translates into CASRFKGRDEQYF. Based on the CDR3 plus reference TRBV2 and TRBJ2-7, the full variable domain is EPEVTQTPSHQVTQMGQEVILRCVPISNHLYFYWYRQILGQKVEFLVSFYNNEISEKSEIFDDQFSVERPDGSNFTLKIRSTKLEDSAMYFCASRFKGRDEQYFGPGTRLTVT.

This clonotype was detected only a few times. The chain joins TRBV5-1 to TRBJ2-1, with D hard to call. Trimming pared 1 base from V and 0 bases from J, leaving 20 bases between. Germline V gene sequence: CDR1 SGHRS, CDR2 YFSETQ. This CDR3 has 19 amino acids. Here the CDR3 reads CASSLSIWWIPRSYNEQFF. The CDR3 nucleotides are TGCGCCAGCAGCTTGTCCATATGGTGGATCCCACGCTCCTACAATGAGCAGTTCTTC.

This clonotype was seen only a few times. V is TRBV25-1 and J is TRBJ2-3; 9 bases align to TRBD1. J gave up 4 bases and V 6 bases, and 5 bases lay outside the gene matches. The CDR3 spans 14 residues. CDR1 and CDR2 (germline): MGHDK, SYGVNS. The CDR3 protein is CASRGQGYPDTQYF. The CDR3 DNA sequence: TGTGCCAGCAGAGGACAGGGGTACCCAGATACGCAGTATTTT.

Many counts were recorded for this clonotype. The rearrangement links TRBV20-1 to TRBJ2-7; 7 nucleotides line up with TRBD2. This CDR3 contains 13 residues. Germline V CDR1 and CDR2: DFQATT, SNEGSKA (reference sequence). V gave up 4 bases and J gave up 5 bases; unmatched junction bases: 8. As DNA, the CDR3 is TGCAGTGCTAAGCGGGACTTATGGCACGAGCAGTACTTC. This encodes CSAKRDLWHEQYF.

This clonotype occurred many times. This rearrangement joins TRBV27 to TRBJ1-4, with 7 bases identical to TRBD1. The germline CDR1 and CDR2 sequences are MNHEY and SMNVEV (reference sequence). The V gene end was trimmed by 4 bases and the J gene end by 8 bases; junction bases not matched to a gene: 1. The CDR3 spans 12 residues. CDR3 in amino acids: CASSYRGEKLFF. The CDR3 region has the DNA TGTGCCAGCAGTTACAGGGGCGAAAAACTGTTTTTT.

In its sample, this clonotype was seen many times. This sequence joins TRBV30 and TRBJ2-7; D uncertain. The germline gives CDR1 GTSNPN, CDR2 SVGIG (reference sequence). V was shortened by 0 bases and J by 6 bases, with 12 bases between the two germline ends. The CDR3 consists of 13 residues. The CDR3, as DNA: TGTGCCTGGAGTGTAGGTCTCCAAGGCGAGCAGTACTTC. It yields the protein CAWSVGLQGEQYF.

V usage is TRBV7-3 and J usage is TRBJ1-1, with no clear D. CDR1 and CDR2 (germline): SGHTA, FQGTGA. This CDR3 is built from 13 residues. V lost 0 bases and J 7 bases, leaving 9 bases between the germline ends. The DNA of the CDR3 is TGTGCCAGCAGCTTAACAGGCCAGAGTGAAGCTTTCTTT. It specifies CASSLTGQSEAFF.

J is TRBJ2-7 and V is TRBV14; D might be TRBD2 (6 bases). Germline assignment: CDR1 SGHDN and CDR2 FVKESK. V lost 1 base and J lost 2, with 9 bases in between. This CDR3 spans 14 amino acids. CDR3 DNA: TGTGCCAGCAGCCAAGTGGAGGGTCCCTACGAGCAGTACTTC. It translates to CASSQVEGPYEQYF. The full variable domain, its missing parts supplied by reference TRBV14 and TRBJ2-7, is EAGVTQFPSHSVIEKGQTVTLRCDPISGHDNLYWYRRVMGKEIKFLLHFVKESKQDESGMPNNRFLAERTGGTYSTLKVQPAELEDSGVYFCASSQVEGPYEQYFGPGTRLTVT.

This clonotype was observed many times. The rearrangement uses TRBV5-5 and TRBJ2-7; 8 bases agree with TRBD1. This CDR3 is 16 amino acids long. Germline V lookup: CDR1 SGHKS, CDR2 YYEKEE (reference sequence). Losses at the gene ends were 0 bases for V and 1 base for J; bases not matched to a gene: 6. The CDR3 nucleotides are TGTGCCAGCAGCTTGGCCCCGGGACAGGCTTCCTACGAGCAGTACTTC. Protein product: CASSLAPGQASYEQYF. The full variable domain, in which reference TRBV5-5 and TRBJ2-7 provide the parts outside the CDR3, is DAGVTQSPTHLIKTRGQQVTLRCSPISGHKSVSWYQQVLGQGPQFIFQYYEKEERGRGNFPDRFSARQFPNYSSELNVNALLLGDSALYLCASSLAPGQASYEQYFGPGTRLTVT.

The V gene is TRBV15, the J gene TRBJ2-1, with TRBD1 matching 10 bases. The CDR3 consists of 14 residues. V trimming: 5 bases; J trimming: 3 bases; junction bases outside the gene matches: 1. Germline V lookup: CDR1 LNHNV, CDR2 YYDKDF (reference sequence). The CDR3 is CATSRDRGYNEQFF. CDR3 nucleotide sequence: TGTGCCACCAGCCGGGACAGGGGCTACAATGAGCAGTTCTTC. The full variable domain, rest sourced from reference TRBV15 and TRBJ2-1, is DAMVIQNPRYQVTQFGKPVTLSCSQTLNHNVMYWYQQKSSQAPKLLFHYYDKDFNNEADTPDNFQSRRPNTSFCFLDIRSPGLGDTAMYLCATSRDRGYNEQFFGPGTRLTVL.

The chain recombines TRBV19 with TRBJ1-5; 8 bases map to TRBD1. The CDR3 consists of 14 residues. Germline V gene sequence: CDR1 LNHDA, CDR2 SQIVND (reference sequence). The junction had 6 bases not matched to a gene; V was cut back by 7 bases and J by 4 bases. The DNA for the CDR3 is TGTGCCAGTAACTTCAGGGGGCTAAATCAGCCCCAGCATTTT. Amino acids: CASNFRGLNQPQHF.

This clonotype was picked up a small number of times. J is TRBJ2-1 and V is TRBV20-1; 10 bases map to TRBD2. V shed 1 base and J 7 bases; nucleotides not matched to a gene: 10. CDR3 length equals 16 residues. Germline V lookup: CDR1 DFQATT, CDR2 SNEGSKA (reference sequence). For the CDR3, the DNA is TGCAGTGCTAGAGGTAGAGCGGGAGGGCCGTTTAATGAGCAGTTCTTC. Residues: CSARGRAGGPFNEQFF.

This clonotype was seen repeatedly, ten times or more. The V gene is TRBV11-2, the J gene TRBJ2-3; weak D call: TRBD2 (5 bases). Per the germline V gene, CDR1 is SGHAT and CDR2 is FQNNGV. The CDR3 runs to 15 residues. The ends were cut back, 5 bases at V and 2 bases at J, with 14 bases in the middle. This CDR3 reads CASSPRVTATDTQYF. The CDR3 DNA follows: TGTGCCAGCAGCCCGAGGGTGACTGCCACAGATACGCAGTATTTT.

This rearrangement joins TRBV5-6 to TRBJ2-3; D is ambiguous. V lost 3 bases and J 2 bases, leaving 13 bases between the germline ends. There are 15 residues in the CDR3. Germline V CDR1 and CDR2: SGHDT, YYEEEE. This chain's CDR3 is CASSSRQVYTDTQYF. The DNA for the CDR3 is TGTGCCAGCAGCTCCCGGCAGGTCTACACAGATACGCAGTATTTT.

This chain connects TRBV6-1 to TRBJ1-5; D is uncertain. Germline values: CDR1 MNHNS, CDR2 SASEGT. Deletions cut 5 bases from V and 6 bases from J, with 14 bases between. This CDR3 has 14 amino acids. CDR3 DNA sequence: TGTGCCAGCAGTCAATGGCTCTCGGGTCAGCCCCAGCATTTT. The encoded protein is CASSQWLSGQPQHF.

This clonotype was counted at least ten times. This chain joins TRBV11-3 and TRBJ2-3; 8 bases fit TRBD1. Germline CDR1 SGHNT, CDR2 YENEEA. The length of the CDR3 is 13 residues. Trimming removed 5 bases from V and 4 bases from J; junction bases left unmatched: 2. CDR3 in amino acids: CASSEDRADTQYF. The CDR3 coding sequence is TGTGCCAGCAGCGAGGACAGGGCAGATACGCAGTATTTT.

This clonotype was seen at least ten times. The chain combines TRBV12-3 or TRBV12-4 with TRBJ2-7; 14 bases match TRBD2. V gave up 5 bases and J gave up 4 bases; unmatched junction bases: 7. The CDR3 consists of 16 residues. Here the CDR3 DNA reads TGTGCCAGCAGTCCAGGGACTAGCGGGAGTAAATACGAGCAGTACTTC. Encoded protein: CASSPGTSGSKYEQYF.

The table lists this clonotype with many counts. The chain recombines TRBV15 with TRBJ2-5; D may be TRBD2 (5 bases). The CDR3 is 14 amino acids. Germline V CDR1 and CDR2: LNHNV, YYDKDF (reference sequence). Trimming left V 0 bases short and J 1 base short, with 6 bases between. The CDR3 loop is CATSRERAQETQYF. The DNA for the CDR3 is TGTGCCACCAGCAGAGAGAGGGCCCAAGAGACCCAGTACTTC. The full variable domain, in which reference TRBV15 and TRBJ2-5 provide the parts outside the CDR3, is DAMVIQNPRYQVTQFGKPVTLSCSQTLNHNVMYWYQQKSSQAPKLLFHYYDKDFNNEADTPDNFQSRRPNTSFCFLDIRSPGLGDTAMYLCATSRERAQETQYFGPGTRLLVL.